This T cell receptor (beta chain) was sequenced during a study of cytomegalovirus exposure and HLA in healthy donors (dated by TCRdb to about 2017). Study-level background: According to an earlier analysis of 587 of the donors, about 190 million T cells yielded 100 million or so unique TCR beta sequences and approximately 300 Gb of sequence data. An early release covering roughly 600 HLA-typed donors comprised 250 to 350 gigabases of sequencing data and around 80 million unique TCR sequences. Of the approximately 400 genotyped donors, over 70% fell in the genetic ancestry cluster associated with self-reported Caucasian donors. The study was designed to test whether signatures of past pathogen exposure could be identified by cataloging public T cell receptors. Using immunosequencing, the study profiled T cell repertoires from about 620 subjects and related those repertoires to cytomegalovirus serostatus. In addition to the first cohort of roughly 700 subjects, a separate validation cohort of 120 different subjects was used. High-throughput TCR immunosequencing, statistical association of individual TCRs with disease status, and machine learning were combined to predict cytomegalovirus infection status. To study patterns of TCR occurrence, a later analysis re-analyzed previously published TCR beta repertoires from 550 to 800 donors and added high-resolution HLA genotyping. Rather than using new phenotypic data, the later analysis identified candidate immune exposures from TCR beta sequences and from how often those sequences occurred across donors. An earlier analysis of more than 450 of the donors used high-throughput TCR beta sequencing to judge whether each TCR beta V gene segment behaved as functional or pseudogenic. Donor age, sex, ethnicity and CMV serostatus were collected together with the repertoire data. A later genetic analysis used genome-wide SNP genotypes for about 60% of the roughly 700 donors, treating that subset as a discovery cohort. Every repertoire in the discovery cohort had been generated on one and the same sequencing platform. HLA typing included class I and class II loci at four-digit resolution. The number of donors typed differed by locus, with about 629-630 for A, B, C, DRB1 and DQB1, approximately 500 for DQA1, under 610 for DPA1, and around 460 for DPB1. A few DR-DQ haplotypes were treated as single units for association and clustering because of strong linkage in the cohort. Across 398 genotyped donors of the cohort, an average of approximately 240,000 unique TCR beta nucleotide sequences per donor were sequenced, and around 20% of those sequences were non-productive.

In the germline V gene, CDR1 corresponds to SGDLS and CDR2 to YYNGEE. The CDR3, cysteine through phenylalanine, is 14 amino acids long. The sequence is cut down to CDR3 DNA, 42 bases in frame from base 1. V ends up 0 bases short and J 9 bases short, with an unmatched junction base count of 5. Points on this clone: Its antigen remains undetermined. Base-call qualities are not available, and no considerably larger clone is one nucleotide away.

Libraries were constructed by the immunoSEQ multiplex PCR assay. For the multiplex PCR, a mixture combining 60 forward primers for TCR Vbeta segments and 13 reverse primers for TCR Jbeta segments was used. A multiplex PCR assay on genomic DNA amplified the CDR3 region of rearranged TCR beta genes. Amplified TCR beta libraries were sequenced as 87-base-pair reads on the Illumina HiSeq System. On the study's bioinformatics: A later analysis counted about 80 million unique TCR beta chains across the 666 repertoires, and roughly 11 million of these chains were shared by at least two donors. Raw reads were error-corrected and collapsed into unique sequences with a nearest-neighbor algorithm that merged closely related sequences to remove PCR and sequencing errors. V, D and J gene segments were assigned by aligning CDR3 sequences to IMGT reference sequences. For a sequence to be retained, a match of at least six nucleotides to both a V gene segment and a J gene segment was required. A rearrangement was called productive if the CDR3 had no stop codons and remained in frame with V and J, and every other rearrangement was called non-productive. Following IMGT convention, CDR3 was defined as the stretch from the second conserved V-encoded cysteine up to the conserved J-encoded phenylalanine. Sequences without an unambiguous match to a single V gene segment were excluded from the earlier analysis of over 500 of the donors. An earlier analysis of fewer than 750 of the donors classified V segments as functional when productive rearrangements were above 56.7% and as segregating when the standard deviation between donors was above 5%. A statistical classification framework was built to diagnose cytomegalovirus status from the catalog of TCR beta chain sequences. In a later analysis, TCR nucleotide sequences were compared against IMGT/GENE-DB human TR gene sequences so that V and J genes could be assigned. A later analysis assigned CDR3 sequences and most-parsimonious VDJ recombination scenarios with the TCRdist pipeline. In a later analysis, each TCR beta chain was defined by its CDR3 amino acid sequence together with its V-gene family, and reads lacking a unique V-gene family were excluded. A later analysis removed several hundred highly shared, low-generation-probability nucleotide sequences to deal with suspected cross-contamination and a sequencing artifact. In a later analysis, a clonal expansion index for each public chain was calculated from normalized within-repertoire ranks of inferred template counts. Generation probabilities in a later analysis came from a VDJ recombination model fitted to out-of-frame rearrangements, and those results were checked against IGoR. A later analysis scored TCR-TCR, TCR-HLA and TCR-CMV co-occurrence with hypergeometric tests, applying a repertoire-size bias correction to TCR pairs. In a later analysis, false discovery rates were estimated by permuting HLA or CMV assignments 20 times. A later analysis grouped co-occurring TCRs with DBSCAN, adding TCRdist sequence similarity when clustering within HLA-allele-positive subsets. Co-occurrence clustering excluded repertoires with fewer than 30,000 or more than 120,000 public chains, plus five with anomalous nucleotide sharing. This is the immuneACCESS table as TCRdb keeps it, with only in-frame sequences that have V and J called. A part of the clones is gone; compared with another copy, unresolved V genes explain less than half, and the rest is unexplained. V and J calls and clone size come straight from that table; D and trimming were deduced from the DNA. In all, the sample holds roughly 120,000 clones, and 80% of those were seen once. In total, the top ten clones hold around 3% of the sample.

In total, around 600 healthy bone marrow donors made up the cohort. At the time of sampling, every cohort member was nominally healthy, though immune exposures that went unrecorded were likely present. The donor tested CMV seropositive, placing the donor among the 289 seropositive members of the cohort. A peripheral blood sample was collected from each donor, and TCR beta sequencing was performed on peripheral blood mononuclear cells. The Qiagen DNeasy Blood Extraction Kit was used to extract genomic DNA from the blood cell samples. Study-wide conclusions, independent of this receptor: A group of highly shared sequence variants was considered likely to be a technical artifact of the sequencing pipeline. Because some donors lacked HLA typing at each locus, the association tests relied only on the typed subset. A later analysis associated about 17,000 TCR beta sequences with specific HLA alleles at a false discovery rate of 0.05. The only immune exposure information available for the cohort was CMV serostatus. Compared with equally common non-associated chains, HLA-associated TCR beta chains in a later analysis were more clonally expanded and had lower generation probabilities. In a later analysis, most CMV-associated TCR beta chains were found to appear HLA-restricted, with HLA associations seemingly driven largely by CMV exposure. Presence/absence analyses assumed roughly uniform sequencing depth across donors, an assumption that may not hold. According to the authors, the approach could potentially be generalized to other disease states and immunological phenotypes. When HLA alleles, especially DR and DQ, strongly co-occurred, attributing TCR associations to individual alleles was difficult. Cytomegalovirus status was reported to be diagnosed by the classifier with high specificity and sensitivity in both the original and validation cohorts. Approximately 16 rarely observed V segments, including chromosome 9 orphons, were excluded from the earlier analysis of 550 to 700 of the donors because counts were too low. According to a later analysis, TCR association rates differed among HLA loci, with DRB1 alleles showing the most associated TCRs and HLA-C alleles showing the fewest. Compared with the approximately 710-donor mean, donors in an Asian-associated ancestry cluster had fewer N-insertions in productive TCRs, according to a later genetic analysis. In an earlier analysis of 587 of the donors, most TCR beta V segments appeared in productive rearrangements about 87% or about 30% of the time, broadly matching IMGT annotations. The 87-base-pair reads could not distinguish some IMGT-functional V segments, including TRBV6-2 and TRBV6-3, so those segments were excluded. According to a later analysis, parvovirus B19, influenza, CMV and Epstein-Barr virus appeared linked to several top co-occurrence clusters. Three of the identified cytomegalovirus-associated TCR beta chains were confirmed in vitro to be specific for cytomegalovirus antigens. In the study, some 180 TCR beta chains were listed as associated with cytomegalovirus. Linkage disequilibrium might explain the correlated functional status among segregating V segments, but an unknown experimental factor could not be excluded. Across donors, most TCR sequences were observed very rarely, whereas some public TCRs were present in many individuals. V-gene and J-gene trimming of TCR beta chains was associated with a missense DCLRE1C variant in a later genetic analysis, and the association was replicated in an independent cohort. Only TCR beta chains were sequenced in this cohort, and the absence of alpha or paired-chain data limited detectable features. A further reported finding was that TCR beta sequences accurately predicted the HLA-A and HLA-B alleles for most subjects in the first cohort.

The receptor was isolated from a woman aged 60 to 75 in good health and CMV-seropositive. Sequences were obtained from PBMCs. The chain is made from TRBV9 and TRBJ2-1; 8 middle bases align to TRBD1. The encoded CDR3 is CASSVDQGAIEQFF. The DNA is as follows: TGTGCCAGCAGCGTAGATCAGGGGGCCATTGAGCAGTTCTTC. The reference TRBV9 and TRBJ2-1 proteins fill in what lies around the CDR3, so the full variable domain reads DSGVTQTPKHLITATGQRVTLRCSPRSGDLSVYWYQQSLDQGLQFLIQYYNGEERAKGNILERFSAQQFPDLHSELNLSSLELGDSALYFCASSVDQGAIEQFFGPGTRLTVL.